Listed here is a single T cell receptor beta chain. Generated by immunoSEQ multiplex PCR, the TCRdb table keeps only in-frame clones and is missing some. This sample has 65,000 to 90,000 clones; about 90% occur once, and the top ten carry 0.25% to 0.3%. The junction had 1 base not matched to a gene; V was cut back by 2 bases and J by 2 bases. From germline, CDR1 is GTSNPN and CDR2 SVGIG (reference sequence). This CDR3 region has 14 residues. This entry is derived from a study of T cell changes during pregnancy in multiple sclerosis. The origin of this receptor is a female donor with multiple sclerosis, enrolled in a pregnancy study. Source: CD4+ T cells from peripheral blood mononuclear cells, taken after pregnancy. This chain uses TRBV30 with TRBJ2-5, with TRBD2 identical over 11 bases. CDR3 sequence (DNA): TGTGCCTGGAGTAGACTAGCGGGGCAAGAGACCCAGTACTTC. Translated, it gives CAWSRLAGQETQYF.